A single sample gave rise to the 19 T cell receptor beta chains below, sequenced in a study of human T cells and chemical hapten exposure. TCRdb fed the RACE reads into MiXCR, producing one record per CDR3 protein. The sample consists of around 130,000 distinct CDR3 sequences, around 11% of them appearing once. Time point given: patch test 3, about 24 weeks after DPC sensitization. Treatment here: therapeutic diphenylcyclopropenone sensitization with weekly scalp DPC. Sequenced material: whole blood, taken in connection with sensitization to the hapten diphenylcyclopropenone (DPC). All receptors derive from a woman in her forties or fifties with alopecia areata. Some clones in this sample may be carry-over from other donors' samples.

This clonotype has a handful of counts. One end of the junction fails to match germline, which may point to a read error. The chain couples TRBV4-3 to TRBJ2-2, with 9 bases matching TRBD2. The CDR3 loop spans 18 amino acids. Germline lookup yields CDR1 LGHNA and CDR2 YSLEER. CDR3 DNA: TGTGCCAGCAGCCAAAGGGGAACGCGGGAGGGCTGGGTCGGGGAGCTGTTTTTT. Amino acid sequence: CASSQRGTREGWVGELFF.

This rearrangement joins TRBV3-1 to TRBJ1-1; no firm D call. Germline assignment: CDR1 LGHDT and CDR2 YNNKEL (reference sequence). Trimming left V 3 bases short and J 2 bases short, with 10 bases between. The CDR3 length is 14 residues. The CDR3 region is CASSHPGKNTEAFF. The CDR3 bases are TGTGCCAGCAGCCACCCCGGGAAAAACACTGAAGCTTTCTTT.

This clonotype was counted between two and nine times. The rearrangement joins TRBV29-1 to TRBJ1-1; a weak D match, TRBD1 (6 bases). Trimming took off 4 bases at V and 1 base at J, with 13 bases between the two ends. The CDR3 length is 14 residues. Germline CDR1 is SQVTM and CDR2 is ANQGSEA. The CDR3 region has the DNA TGCAGCGTTGCAGGGGACGGTAAGAACACTGAAGCTTTCTTT. This sequence encodes CSVAGDGKNTEAFF.

The chain has TRBV7-6 and TRBJ2-1; 16 nucleotides agree with TRBD2. CDR1 is SGHVS, CDR2 FNYEAQ, per germline. The CDR3 extends over 21 amino acids. V lost 1 base, J lost 4 bases, and 13 bases stayed unmatched. The CDR3 is CASSLEGGTSGRASAYNEQFF. In DNA, the CDR3 is TGTGCCAGCAGCTTAGAGGGCGGGACTAGCGGGAGGGCCAGTGCGTACAATGAGCAGTTCTTC.

This clonotype came up many times. This chain joins TRBV12-3 or TRBV12-4 and TRBJ2-5; 14 bases match TRBD2. The V and J ends lost 4 bases and 4 bases, in that order; junction bases with no gene match: 5. This CDR3 has 16 amino acids. The CDR3 protein is CASSYGLAGGRETQYF. For the CDR3, the DNA is TGTGCCAGCAGTTACGGACTAGCGGGGGGAAGAGAGACCCAGTACTTC.

The CDR3 DNA is TGTGCCAGCAGTTTAAAGGGGGCCAGGACCGGGGAGCTGTTTTTT. It codes for CASSLKGARTGELFF. The V and J genes are TRBV12-3 or TRBV12-4 and TRBJ2-2, with 7 nucleotides matching TRBD1. This CDR3 is built from 15 residues. Trimming took 2 bases from V and 5 from J; bases not matched to a gene: 5.

The chain has TRBV6-2 or TRBV6-3 and TRBJ2-1, with TRBD2 matching over 7 bases. The CDR3 runs to 15 residues. The trim removed 2 bases at V and 6 bases at J, leaving 7 bases unmatched. Germline CDR1 and CDR2: MNHEY and SVGEGT. In DNA form, the CDR3 reads TGTGCCAGCAGTTACCCGGCTAGCGGAGTCAATGAGCAGTTCTTC. This encodes CASSYPASGVNEQFF.

The chain couples TRBV6-5 to TRBJ1-1, with D tentatively TRBD1 (6 bases). The CDR3 is made up of 16 amino acids. CDR1 and CDR2 from the germline V gene are MNHEY and SVGAGI. The V and J ends lost 6 bases and 8 bases respectively, with 25 bases between them. DNA for the CDR3: TGTGCCAGCAGACCTCCTTGGGGGGGCGCGGGGTCGGAAGCTTTCTTT. It is translated as CASRPPWGGAGSEAFF.

This clonotype was observed a handful of times. The gene calls are TRBV29-1 and TRBJ1-1, with D unresolved. The CDR3 consists of 14 residues. V shed 4 bases and J shed 0 bases, with 12 bases lying between them. The V gene's germline CDR1 is SQVTM and CDR2 ANQGSEA. CDR3: CSVVLGKMNTEAFF. CDR3 DNA sequence: TGCAGCGTTGTTCTCGGCAAGATGAACACTGAAGCTTTCTTT.

This clonotype was seen a few times. The chain couples TRBV29-1 to TRBJ1-1; D is undetermined. V lost 1 base, J lost 11 bases, and 8 bases lay in between. The germline V gene has CDR1 SQVTM and CDR2 ANQGSEA. This CDR3 comprises 10 residues. CDR3 DNA: TGCAGCGTTGAAGGTGGGTTGGCTTTCTTT. It translates to CSVEGGLAFF.

This clonotype has more than one count but fewer than ten. The CDR3 bases are TGTGCCAGCAGTTACGGGACAACTAATGAAAAACTGTTTTTT. This gives the protein CASSYGTTNEKLFF. The rearrangement links TRBV6-6 to TRBJ1-4, with unresolved D. Between the trimmed V and J ends, which lost 2 bases and 0 bases, there was a span of 4 bases. The CDR3 is 14 amino acids. From germline, CDR1 is MNHNY and CDR2 SVGAGI (reference sequence).

This clonotype has at least ten counts. The chain combines TRBV20-1 with TRBJ2-3, with D possibly matching TRBD2 (6 bases). This CDR3 is 14 amino acids long. V was cut by 1 base and J by 3 bases, with 11 bases left in between. CDR1 DFQATT and CDR2 SNEGSKA come from the germline V gene (reference sequence). In DNA form, the CDR3 reads TGCAGTGCTAGAGGACGGGAGTCGACAGATACGCAGTATTTT. It codes for CSARGRESTDTQYF.

The chain employs TRBV7-2 and TRBJ2-3; 9 nucleotides match TRBD1. CDR1 SGHTA and CDR2 FQGNSA come from the germline V gene. The V segment lost 2 bases and the J segment 5 bases; nucleotides outside the gene matches: 8. The CDR3 totals 16 residues. The DNA for the CDR3 is TGTGCCAGCAGCTTACCGCACAGGGGGCGGGGAGATACGCAGTATTTT. Translating gives CASSLPHRGRGDTQYF.

This clonotype was seen at least ten times. The chain links TRBV29-1 to TRBJ2-7, with 10 bases fitting TRBD1. The CDR3 is 13 residues long. J gave up 0 bases and V 6 bases, and 2 bases lay outside the gene matches. Germline V gives CDR1 SQVTM, CDR2 ANQGSEA. CDR3 nucleotides: TGCAGCGTCCGGACAGGGGGCTCCTACGAGCAGTACTTC. This codes for CSVRTGGSYEQYF.

V usage is TRBV29-1 and J usage is TRBJ1-1; 9 nucleotides align to TRBD1. After removal of 7 bases from V and 0 bases from J, the junction contained 9 bases not matched to a gene. Germline V gene data show CDR1 as SQVTM and CDR2 as ANQGSEA. The CDR3 has 15 residues. The CDR3 DNA reads as TGCAGCGCTAAACCCGGGACAGGGATGAACACTGAAGCTTTCTTT. Its translation is CSAKPGTGMNTEAFF.

The V and J genes are TRBV29-1 and TRBJ1-2; perhaps TRBD1 as D (6 bases). The CDR3 totals 15 residues. V lost 0 bases, J lost 5 bases, and 16 bases lay in between. CDR1 is SQVTM, CDR2 ANQGSEA, per germline. This CDR3 reads CSVEDRGSDWYGYTF. As DNA, the CDR3 is TGCAGCGTTGAAGATAGGGGGTCGGATTGGTATGGCTACACCTTC.

CDR3: CASSDPRMRGRSTDTQYF. The CDR3 region has the DNA TGTGCCAGCAGTGACCCGAGGATGCGGGGGAGGAGCACAGATACGCAGTATTTT. This chain connects TRBV2 to TRBJ2-3; 7 bases are a match to TRBD2. V lost 3 bases to trimming and J lost 0 bases; unmatched junction nucleotides: 12. The germline V gene has CDR1 SNHLY and CDR2 FYNNEI. The CDR3 contains 18 residues. Full variable domain (remainder filled in from reference TRBV2 and TRBJ2-3): EPEVTQTPSHQVTQMGQEVILRCVPISNHLYFYWYRQILGQKVEFLVSFYNNEISEKSEIFDDQFSVERPDGSNFTLKIRSTKLEDSAMYFCASSDPRMRGRSTDTQYFGPGTRLTVL.

The V and J genes are TRBV27 and TRBJ1-3, with a weak D call TRBD1 (5 bases). The CDR3 is 14 residues long. Per the germline V gene, CDR1 is MNHEY and CDR2 is SMNVEV (reference sequence). V was trimmed by 2 bases and J by 1 base, leaving 6 bases between them. The CDR3 nucleotides are TGTGCCAGCAGTTTAACAGGTTCTGGAAACACCATATATTTT. Translated: CASSLTGSGNTIYF.

This clonotype was seen many times. CDR3 DNA: TGTGCCAGCGGGAGAGCCGGGGAGCTGTTTTTT. This codes for CASGRAGELFF. The chain couples TRBV2 to TRBJ2-2; D may be TRBD2 (5 bases). CDR1 SNHLY and CDR2 FYNNEI come from the germline V gene. V was trimmed by 8 bases and J by 6 bases, leaving 7 bases between them. The CDR3 sequence is 11 residues long.